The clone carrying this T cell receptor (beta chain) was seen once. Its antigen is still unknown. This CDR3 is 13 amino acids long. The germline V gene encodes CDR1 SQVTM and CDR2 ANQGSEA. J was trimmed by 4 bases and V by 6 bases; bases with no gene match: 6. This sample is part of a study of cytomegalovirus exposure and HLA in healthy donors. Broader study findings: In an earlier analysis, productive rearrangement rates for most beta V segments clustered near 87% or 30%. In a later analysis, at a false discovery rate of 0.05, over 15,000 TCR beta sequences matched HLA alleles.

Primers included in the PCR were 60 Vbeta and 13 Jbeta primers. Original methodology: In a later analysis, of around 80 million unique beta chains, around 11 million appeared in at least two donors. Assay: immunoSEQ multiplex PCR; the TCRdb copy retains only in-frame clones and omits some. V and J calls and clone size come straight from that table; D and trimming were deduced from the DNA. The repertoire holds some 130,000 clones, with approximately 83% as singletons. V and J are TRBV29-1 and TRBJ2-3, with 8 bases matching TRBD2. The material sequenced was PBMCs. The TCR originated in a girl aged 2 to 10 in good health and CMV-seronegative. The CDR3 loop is CSVGTSVPDTQYF. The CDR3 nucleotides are TGCAGCGTCGGGACTAGTGTCCCAGATACGCAGTATTTT.